Each of the 16 T cell receptor beta chains below was sequenced from the same sample in a study of CD8 T cells in ankylosing spondylitis. Findings and caveats of the study: Several highly homologous variants made up a TCR beta motif, and this motif appeared characteristic of ankylosing spondylitis blood.

Each CDR3 protein gets one entry after TCRdb re-called the 5' RACE reads with MiXCR. The sample contains approximately 540,000 distinct CDR3 sequences, about 13% of which appear only once. The antigens for these receptors are not known. Sequenced sample: blood, either unsorted or a sorted T cell fraction (not recorded which). These receptors all stem from a male donor with ankylosing spondylitis.

The chain is built from TRBV7-7 and TRBJ2-1; 7 bases are shared with TRBD2. Germline trimming cut 1 base from V and 6 bases from J; bases unmatched to any gene: 6. Looked up from germline, CDR1 is SSHAT and CDR2 is FNYEAQ (reference sequence). The CDR3 has 15 residues. In nucleotides, the CDR3 is TGTGCCAGCAGCTTAGGAGAGGGAGGGATCAATGAGCAGTTCTTC. This gives the protein CASSLGEGGINEQFF.

V is TRBV6-1 and J is TRBJ2-3, with TRBD2 matching 9 bases. Germline values: CDR1 MNHNS, CDR2 SASEGT. The ends lost 7 bases at V and 1 base at J; junction bases unmatched: 6. The CDR3 is 15 amino acids. CDR3 DNA sequence: TGTGCCAGCACCCTGGGACTAGCCGGCACAGATACGCAGTATTTT. Residues: CASTLGLAGTDTQYF.

Many counts were recorded for this clonotype. The chain is built from TRBV4-2 and TRBJ1-2; D uncertain. This CDR3 has 15 amino acids. Germline V gene lookup returns CDR1 LGHNA and CDR2 YNFKEQ. V lost 0 bases and J 4 bases, leaving 12 bases between the germline ends. DNA of the CDR3: TGTGCCAGCAGCCAAGAGGCCCGTACGGCCTATGGCTACACCTTC. Amino acid sequence: CASSQEARTAYGYTF.

At least ten counts were recorded for this clonotype. The chain links TRBV12-3 or TRBV12-4 to TRBJ1-2; D is perhaps TRBD1 (5 bases). V gave up 3 bases and J gave up 7 bases, with 27 bases separating them. The CDR3 is 18 residues long. The CDR3 nucleotides are TGTGCCAGCAGTTTTGGGGACGGACGAGGCCGGGTCTACTCTGGCTACACCTTC. Residues: CASSFGDGRGRVYSGYTF.

The sample holds many counts of this clonotype. The chain is built from TRBV10-3 and TRBJ1-1; no clear D gene. This CDR3 is built from 16 residues. Germline V gene sequence: CDR1 ENHRY, CDR2 SYGVKD. The germline V and J ends were trimmed by 0 bases and 1 base, with 12 bases remaining between them. As DNA, the CDR3 is TGTGCCATCAGTGAGTCCGTAGGGCCGGGGAACACTGAAGCTTTCTTT. Its protein product is CAISESVGPGNTEAFF.

This clonotype was counted a few times. The chain uses TRBV13 and TRBJ2-2, with a tentative D call TRBD1 (6 bases). The CDR3 length is 19 residues. V was clipped by 2 bases and J by 0 bases, with 19 bases between them. Germline CDR1 reads PRHDT; CDR2 reads FYEKMQ (reference sequence). The CDR3 nucleotides are TGTGCCAGCAGCTTACGACGCCTTACAGGGACGGCGAACACCGGGGAGCTGTTTTTT. Protein: CASSLRRLTGTANTGELFF.

This clonotype was recorded a few times. The rearrangement uses TRBV20-1 and TRBJ2-1, with D possibly being TRBD2 (5 bases). V was clipped by 5 bases and J by 9 bases, with 17 bases between them. CDR1 is DFQATT and CDR2 is SNEGSKA in the germline V gene (reference sequence). The CDR3 totals 13 residues. As DNA, the CDR3 is TGCAGTGCTTTCCCTGGGATAGCGTTTGAGCAGTTCTTC. It yields the protein CSAFPGIAFEQFF.

The chain joins TRBV7-8 to TRBJ2-3; D remains unclear. V was pared by 4 bases and J by 6 bases, with 11 bases between. This CDR3 has 13 residues. The germline gives CDR1 SGHVS, CDR2 FQNEAQ. Written as DNA, the CDR3 is TGTGCCAGCAGCTCGGCCGTTGAGGATACGCAGTATTTT. Its protein product is CASSSAVEDTQYF.

This chain connects TRBV20-1 to TRBJ2-1, with a possible D match to TRBD2 (6 bases). The CDR3 length is 14 residues. V was pared by 3 bases and J by 8 bases, with 17 bases between. Germline V lookup: CDR1 DFQATT, CDR2 SNEGSKA (reference sequence). This CDR3 is CSARGGRGADEQFF. CDR3 nucleotides: TGCAGTGCTAGGGGGGGAAGGGGCGCGGATGAGCAGTTCTTC.

In this sample, this clonotype turned up many times. The chain employs TRBV27 and TRBJ2-7; 9 nucleotides match TRBD1. This CDR3 comprises 13 residues. V lost 9 bases to trimming and J lost 4 bases; unmatched junction nucleotides: 7. Germline CDR1 is MNHEY and CDR2 is SMNVEV (reference sequence). CDR3 sequence: CARRTGAEYEQYF. CDR3 DNA: TGTGCCAGACGGACAGGGGCTGAATACGAGCAGTACTTC.

This clonotype has more than one count but fewer than ten. This sequence joins TRBV7-9 and TRBJ1-1; no clear D. The CDR3 runs to 12 residues. Germline V gene lookup returns CDR1 SEHNR and CDR2 FQNEAQ (reference sequence). Trimming cost V 5 bases and J 10 bases, with 14 bases left between them. CDR3 sequence: CASSSGPVLAFF. CDR3 nucleotide sequence: TGTGCCAGCAGCAGCGGGCCTGTACTAGCTTTCTTT.

This clonotype was seen only a few times. The chain links TRBV11-2 to TRBJ1-6; D not resolved. The germline V gene encodes CDR1 SGHAT and CDR2 FQNNGV. Between the trimmed V and J ends, which lost 0 bases and 10 bases, there was a span of 10 bases. The CDR3 loop spans 14 amino acids. CDR3 loop: CASSLDGTLSPLHF. The CDR3 region has the DNA TGTGCCAGCAGCTTAGATGGTACGCTCTCACCCCTCCACTTT. The whole variable domain, remainder taken from reference TRBV11-2 and TRBJ1-6, is EAGVAQSPRYKIIEKRQSVAFWCNPISGHATLYWYQQILGQGPKLLIQFQNNGVVDDSQLPKDRFSAERLKGVDSTLKIQPAKLEDSAVYLCASSLDGTLSPLHFGNGTRLTVT.

This clonotype was observed many times. The rearrangement uses TRBV3-1 and TRBJ2-2; tentatively, D is TRBD2 (5 bases). The V end lost 6 bases, the J end lost 3 bases, and 11 bases lay between the germline ends. The CDR3 runs 14 residues. CDR1 is LGHDT and CDR2 is YNNKEL in the germline V gene (reference sequence). The DNA for the CDR3 is TGTGCCAGCAGTCCGCCGAGGGACACCGGGGAGCTGTTTTTT. Encoded protein: CASSPPRDTGELFF.

The chain employs TRBV12-3 or TRBV12-4 and TRBJ2-7, with 8 bases aligning to TRBD2. V shed 3 bases, J shed 4 bases, and the junction held 5 bases outside the gene matches. This CDR3 contains 14 residues. The CDR3 nucleotides read TGTGCCAGCAGTTTTAGCGGGATGGCGTACGAGCAGTACTTC. It yields the protein CASSFSGMAYEQYF.

The chain is built from TRBV29-1 and TRBJ2-2; 7 bases are a match to TRBD1. V was clipped by 5 bases and J by 6 bases; unmatched bases: 18. The CDR3 totals 17 residues. CDR1 and CDR2 from the germline V gene are SQVTM and ANQGSEA. CDR3 residues: CSVYPAISRTGPGELFF. The CDR3 DNA is TGCAGCGTTTATCCCGCCATCTCCCGGACAGGACCCGGGGAGCTGTTTTTT.

This chain connects TRBV5-4 to TRBJ1-1; TRBD1 matches at 7 bases. Germline V gives CDR1 SGHNT, CDR2 YYREEE (reference sequence). The CDR3 contains 16 residues. V was clipped by 2 bases and J by 0 bases; unmatched bases: 7. CDR3 sequence: CASSLPQGTMNTEAFF. The CDR3 DNA reads TGTGCCAGCAGCTTACCACAGGGGACCATGAACACTGAAGCTTTCTTT.